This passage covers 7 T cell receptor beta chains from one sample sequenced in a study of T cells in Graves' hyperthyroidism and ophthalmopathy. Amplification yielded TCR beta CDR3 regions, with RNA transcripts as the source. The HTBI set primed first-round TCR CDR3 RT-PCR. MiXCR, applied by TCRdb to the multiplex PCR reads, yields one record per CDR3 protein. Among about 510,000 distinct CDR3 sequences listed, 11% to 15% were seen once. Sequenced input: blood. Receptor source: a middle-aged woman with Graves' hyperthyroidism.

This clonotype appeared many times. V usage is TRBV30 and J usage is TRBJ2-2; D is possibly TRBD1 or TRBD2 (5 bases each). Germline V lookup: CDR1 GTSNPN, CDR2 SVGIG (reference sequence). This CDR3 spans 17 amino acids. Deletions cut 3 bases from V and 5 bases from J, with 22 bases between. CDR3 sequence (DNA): TGTGCCTGGAGCGGTACGGGGCAAAAGGTTGTGACCGGGGAGCTGTTTTTT. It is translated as CAWSGTGQKVVTGELFF. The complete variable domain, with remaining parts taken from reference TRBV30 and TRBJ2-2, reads SQTIHQWPATLVQPVGSPLSLECTVEGTSNPNLYWYRQAAGRGLQLLFYSVGIGQISSEVPQNLSASRPQDRQFILSSKKLLLSDSGFYLCAWSGTGQKVVTGELFFGEGSRLTVL.

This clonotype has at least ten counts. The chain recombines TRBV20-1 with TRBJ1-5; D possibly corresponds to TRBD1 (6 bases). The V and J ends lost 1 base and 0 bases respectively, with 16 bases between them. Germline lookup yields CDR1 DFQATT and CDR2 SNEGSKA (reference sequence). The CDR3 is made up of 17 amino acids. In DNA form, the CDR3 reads TGCAGTGCTAGAGTGCTCCCCGGGGGCTATAGCAATCAGCCCCAGCATTTT. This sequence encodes CSARVLPGGYSNQPQHF.

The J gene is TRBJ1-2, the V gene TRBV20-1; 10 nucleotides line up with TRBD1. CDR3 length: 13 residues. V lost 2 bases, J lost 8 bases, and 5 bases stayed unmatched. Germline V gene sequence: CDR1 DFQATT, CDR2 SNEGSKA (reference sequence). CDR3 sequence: CSARTPTGGGYTF. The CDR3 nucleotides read TGCAGTGCTAGAACGCCGACAGGGGGCGGCTACACCTTC.

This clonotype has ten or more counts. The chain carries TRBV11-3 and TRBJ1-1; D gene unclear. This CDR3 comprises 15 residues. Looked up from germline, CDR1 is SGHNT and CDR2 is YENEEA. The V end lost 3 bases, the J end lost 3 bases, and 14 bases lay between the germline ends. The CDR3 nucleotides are TGTGCCAGCAGCTTTCCAGGTCCCGTAGACACTGAAGCTTTCTTT. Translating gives CASSFPGPVDTEAFF.

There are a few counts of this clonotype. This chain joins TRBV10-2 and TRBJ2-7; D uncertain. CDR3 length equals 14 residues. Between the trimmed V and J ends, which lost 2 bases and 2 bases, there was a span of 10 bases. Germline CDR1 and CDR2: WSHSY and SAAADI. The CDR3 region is CASSETSYPYEQYF. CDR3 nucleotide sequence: TGCGCCAGCAGTGAGACTTCGTACCCCTACGAGCAGTACTTC.

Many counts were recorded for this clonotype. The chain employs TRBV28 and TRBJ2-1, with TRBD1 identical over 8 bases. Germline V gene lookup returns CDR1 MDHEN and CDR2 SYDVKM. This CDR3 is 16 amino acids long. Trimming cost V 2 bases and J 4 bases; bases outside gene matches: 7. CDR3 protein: CASSLHTGQAYNEQFF. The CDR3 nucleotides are TGTGCCAGCAGTTTACACACGGGACAGGCGTACAATGAGCAGTTCTTC.

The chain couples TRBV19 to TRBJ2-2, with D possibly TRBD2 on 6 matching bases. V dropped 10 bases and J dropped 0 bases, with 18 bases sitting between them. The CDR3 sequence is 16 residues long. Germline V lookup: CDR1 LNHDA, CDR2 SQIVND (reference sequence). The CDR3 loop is CATRIAEYANTGELFF. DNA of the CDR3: TGTGCCACCAGGATAGCGGAGTACGCGAACACCGGGGAGCTGTTTTTT.